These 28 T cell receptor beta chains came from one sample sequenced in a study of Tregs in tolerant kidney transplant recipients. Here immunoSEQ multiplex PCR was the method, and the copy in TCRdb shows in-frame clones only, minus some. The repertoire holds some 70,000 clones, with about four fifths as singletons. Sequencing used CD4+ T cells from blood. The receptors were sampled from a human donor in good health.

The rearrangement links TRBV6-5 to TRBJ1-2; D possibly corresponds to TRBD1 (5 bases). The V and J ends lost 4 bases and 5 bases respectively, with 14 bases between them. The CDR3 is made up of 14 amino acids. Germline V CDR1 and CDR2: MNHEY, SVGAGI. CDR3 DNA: TGTGCCAGCAGTTCCCTCCAGGGTCGTTATGGCTACACCTTC. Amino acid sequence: CASSSLQGRYGYTF.

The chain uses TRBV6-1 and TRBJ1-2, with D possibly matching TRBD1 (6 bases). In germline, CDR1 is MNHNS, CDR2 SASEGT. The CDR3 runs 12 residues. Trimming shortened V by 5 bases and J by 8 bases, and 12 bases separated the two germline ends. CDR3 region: CASSSSGTGYTF. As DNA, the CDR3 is TGTGCCAGCAGTTCCTCCGGGACAGGCTACACCTTC.

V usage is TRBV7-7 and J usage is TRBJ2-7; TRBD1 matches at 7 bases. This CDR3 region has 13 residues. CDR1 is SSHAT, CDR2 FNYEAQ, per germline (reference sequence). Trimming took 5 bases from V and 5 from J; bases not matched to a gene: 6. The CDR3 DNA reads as TGTGCCAGCAGCAAAGACAGGGCAAACGAGCAGTACTTC. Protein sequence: CASSKDRANEQYF.

The CDR3 region is CASRRLGSSYNEQFF. The CDR3 nucleotides read TGTGCCAGCAGGAGGTTGGGGAGCTCCTACAATGAGCAGTTCTTC. The chain carries TRBV7-2 and TRBJ2-1; D is perhaps TRBD2 (5 bases). The length of the CDR3 is 15 residues. V was cut by 6 bases and J by 0 bases, with 12 bases left in between. Germline CDR1 reads SGHTA; CDR2 reads FQGNSA.

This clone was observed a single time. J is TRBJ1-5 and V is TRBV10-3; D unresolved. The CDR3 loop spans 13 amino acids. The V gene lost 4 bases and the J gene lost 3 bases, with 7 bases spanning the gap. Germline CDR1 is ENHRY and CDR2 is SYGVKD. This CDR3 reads CAISVRDNQPQHF. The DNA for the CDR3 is TGTGCCATCAGTGTACGGGACAATCAGCCCCAGCATTTT.

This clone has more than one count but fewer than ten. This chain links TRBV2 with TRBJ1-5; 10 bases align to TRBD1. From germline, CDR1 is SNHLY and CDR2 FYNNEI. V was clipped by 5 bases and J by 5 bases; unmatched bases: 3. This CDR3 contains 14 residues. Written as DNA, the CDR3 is TGTGCCAGCAGTACGGGACAGGGGTATCAGCCCCAGCATTTT. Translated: CASSTGQGYQPQHF.

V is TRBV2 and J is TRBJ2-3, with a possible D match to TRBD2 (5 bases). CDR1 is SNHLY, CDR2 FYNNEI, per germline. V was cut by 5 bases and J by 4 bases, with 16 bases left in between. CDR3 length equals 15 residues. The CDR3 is CASSTTRVRADTQYF. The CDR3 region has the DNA TGTGCCAGCAGTACCACGAGGGTAAGGGCAGATACGCAGTATTTT.

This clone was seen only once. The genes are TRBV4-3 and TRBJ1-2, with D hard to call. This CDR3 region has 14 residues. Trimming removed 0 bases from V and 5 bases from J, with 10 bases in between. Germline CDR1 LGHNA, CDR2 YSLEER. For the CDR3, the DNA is TGCGCCAGCAGCCAAGATTTAGCGGCTTATGGCTACACCTTC. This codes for CASSQDLAAYGYTF.

CDR3 sequence (DNA): TGTGCCAGCAGCTTATTCTCCTTGACAGCCTCAATTAATTCACCCCTCCACTTT. Amino acids: CASSLFSLTASINSPLHF. J is TRBJ1-6 and V is TRBV7-8, with TRBD1 as a possible D gene (5 bases). There are 18 residues in the CDR3. Germline V CDR1 and CDR2: SGHVS, FQNEAQ. Trimming stripped 2 bases from V and 6 bases from J, with 20 bases between.

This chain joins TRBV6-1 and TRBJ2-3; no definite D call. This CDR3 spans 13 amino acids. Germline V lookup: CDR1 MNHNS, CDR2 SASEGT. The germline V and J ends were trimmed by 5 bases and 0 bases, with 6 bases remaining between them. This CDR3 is CASSRTSTDTQYF. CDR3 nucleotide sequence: TGTGCCAGCAGTAGAACTAGCACAGATACGCAGTATTTT.

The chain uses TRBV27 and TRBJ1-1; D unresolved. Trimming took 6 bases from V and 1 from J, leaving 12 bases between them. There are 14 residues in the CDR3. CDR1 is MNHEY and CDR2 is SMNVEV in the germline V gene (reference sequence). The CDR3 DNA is TGTGCCAGCAGCCCCTGGGTAGGGAACACTGAAGCTTTCTTT. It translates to CASSPWVGNTEAFF.

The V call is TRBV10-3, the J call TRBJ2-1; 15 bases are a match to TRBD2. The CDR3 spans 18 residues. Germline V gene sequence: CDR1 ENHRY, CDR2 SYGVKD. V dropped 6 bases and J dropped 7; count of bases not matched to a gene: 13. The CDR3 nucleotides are TGTGCCATCAGAAGCCGTACCGGGACTAGCGGGGGGACTAATGAGCAGTTCTTC. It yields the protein CAIRSRTGTSGGTNEQFF.

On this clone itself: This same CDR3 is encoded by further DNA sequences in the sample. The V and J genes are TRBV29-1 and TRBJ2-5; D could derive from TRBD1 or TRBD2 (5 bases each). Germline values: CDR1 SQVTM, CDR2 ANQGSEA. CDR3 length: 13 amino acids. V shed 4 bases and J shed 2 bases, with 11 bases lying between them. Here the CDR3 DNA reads TGCAGCGTTGGAGGGGCCTTTCAAGAGACCCAGTACTTC. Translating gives CSVGGAFQETQYF.

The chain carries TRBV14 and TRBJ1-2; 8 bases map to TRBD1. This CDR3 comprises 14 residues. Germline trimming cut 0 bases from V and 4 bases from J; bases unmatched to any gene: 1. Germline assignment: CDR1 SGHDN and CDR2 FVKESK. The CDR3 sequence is CASSQDTGGYGYTF. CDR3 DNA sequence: TGTGCCAGCAGCCAAGATACAGGGGGCTATGGCTACACCTTC. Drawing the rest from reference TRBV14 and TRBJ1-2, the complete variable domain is EAGVTQFPSHSVIEKGQTVTLRCDPISGHDNLYWYRRVMGKEIKFLLHFVKESKQDESGMPNNRFLAERTGGTYSTLKVQPAELEDSGVYFCASSQDTGGYGYTFGSGTRLTVV.

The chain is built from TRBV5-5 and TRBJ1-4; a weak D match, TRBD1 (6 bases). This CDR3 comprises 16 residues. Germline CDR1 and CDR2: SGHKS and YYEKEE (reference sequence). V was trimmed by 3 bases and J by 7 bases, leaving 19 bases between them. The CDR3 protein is CASSSTEQGLIEKLFF. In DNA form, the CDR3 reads TGTGCCAGCAGCTCTACCGAACAGGGATTGATTGAAAAACTGTTTTTT.

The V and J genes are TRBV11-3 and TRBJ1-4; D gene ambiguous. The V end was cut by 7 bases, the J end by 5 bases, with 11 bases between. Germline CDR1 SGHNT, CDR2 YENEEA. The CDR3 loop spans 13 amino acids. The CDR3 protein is CASKDAGNEKLFF. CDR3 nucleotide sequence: TGTGCCAGCAAGGACGCCGGGAATGAAAAACTGTTTTTT.

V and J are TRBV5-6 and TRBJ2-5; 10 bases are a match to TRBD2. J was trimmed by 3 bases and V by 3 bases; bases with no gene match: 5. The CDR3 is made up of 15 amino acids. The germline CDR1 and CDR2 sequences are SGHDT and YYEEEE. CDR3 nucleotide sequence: TGTGCCAGCAGCTCTCTCGGGACTAGCGAAGAGACCCAGTACTTC. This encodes CASSSLGTSEETQYF.

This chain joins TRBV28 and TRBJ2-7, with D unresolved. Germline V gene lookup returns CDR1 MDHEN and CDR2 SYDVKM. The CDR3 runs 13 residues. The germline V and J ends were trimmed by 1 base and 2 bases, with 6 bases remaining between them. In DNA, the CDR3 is TGTGCCAGCAGTTTATATGGAGCCTACGAGCAGTACTTC. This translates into CASSLYGAYEQYF. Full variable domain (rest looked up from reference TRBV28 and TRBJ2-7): DVKVTQSSRYLVKRTGEKVFLECVQDMDHENMFWYRQDPGLGLRLIYFSYDVKMKEKGDIPEGYSVSREKKERFSLILESASTNQTSMYLCASSLYGAYEQYFGPGTRLTVT.

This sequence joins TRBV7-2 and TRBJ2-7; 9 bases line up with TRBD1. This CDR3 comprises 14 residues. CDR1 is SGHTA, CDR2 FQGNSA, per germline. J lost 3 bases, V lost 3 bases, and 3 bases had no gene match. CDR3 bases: TGTGCCAGCAGCTTCGGGACAGGGCTCTACGAGCAGTACTTC. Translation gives CASSFGTGLYEQYF.

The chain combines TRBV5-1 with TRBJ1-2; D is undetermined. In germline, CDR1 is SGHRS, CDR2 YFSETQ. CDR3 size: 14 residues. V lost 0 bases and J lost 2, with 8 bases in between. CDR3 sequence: CASSLGPDNYGYTF. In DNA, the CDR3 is TGCGCCAGCAGCTTGGGTCCGGACAACTATGGCTACACCTTC.

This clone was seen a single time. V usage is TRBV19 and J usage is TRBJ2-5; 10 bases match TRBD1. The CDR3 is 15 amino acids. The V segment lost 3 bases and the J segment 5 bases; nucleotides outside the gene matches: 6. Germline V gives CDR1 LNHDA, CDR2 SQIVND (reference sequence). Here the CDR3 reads CASSIPGQGSETQYF. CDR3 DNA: TGTGCCAGTAGTATCCCGGGACAGGGGAGCGAGACCCAGTACTTC.

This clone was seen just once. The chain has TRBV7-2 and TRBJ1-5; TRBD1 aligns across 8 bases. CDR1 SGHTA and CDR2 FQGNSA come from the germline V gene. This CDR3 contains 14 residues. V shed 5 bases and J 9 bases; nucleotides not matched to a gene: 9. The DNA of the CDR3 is TGTGCCAGCAGCCTTACAGGGGGGGATTGGCCCCAGCATTTT. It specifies CASSLTGGDWPQHF.

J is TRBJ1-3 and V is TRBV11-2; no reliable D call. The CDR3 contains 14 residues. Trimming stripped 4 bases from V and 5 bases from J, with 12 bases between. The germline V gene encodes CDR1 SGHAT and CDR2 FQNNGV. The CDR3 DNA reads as TGTGCCAGCAGCTCGGGCCAGCCCCGAAACACCATATATTTT. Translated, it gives CASSSGQPRNTIYF.

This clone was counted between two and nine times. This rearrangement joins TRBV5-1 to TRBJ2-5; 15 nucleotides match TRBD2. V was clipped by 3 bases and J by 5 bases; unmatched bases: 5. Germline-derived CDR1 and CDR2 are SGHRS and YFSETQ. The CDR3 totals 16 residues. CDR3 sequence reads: CASSWRTSGRGETQYF. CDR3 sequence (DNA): TGCGCCAGCAGCTGGAGGACTAGCGGGAGGGGGGAGACCCAGTACTTC.

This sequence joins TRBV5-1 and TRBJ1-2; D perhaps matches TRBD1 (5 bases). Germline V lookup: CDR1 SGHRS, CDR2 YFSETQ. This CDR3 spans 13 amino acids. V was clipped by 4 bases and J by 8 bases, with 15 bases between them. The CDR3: CASSDGTGRGYTF. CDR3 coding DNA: TGCGCCAGCAGCGACGGGACCGGGCGGGGCTACACCTTC.

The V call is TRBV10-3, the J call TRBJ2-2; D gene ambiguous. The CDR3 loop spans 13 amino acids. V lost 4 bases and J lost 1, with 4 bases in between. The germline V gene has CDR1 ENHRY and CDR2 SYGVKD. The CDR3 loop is CAISAQNTGELFF. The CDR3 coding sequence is TGTGCCATCAGTGCACAGAACACCGGGGAGCTGTTTTTT.

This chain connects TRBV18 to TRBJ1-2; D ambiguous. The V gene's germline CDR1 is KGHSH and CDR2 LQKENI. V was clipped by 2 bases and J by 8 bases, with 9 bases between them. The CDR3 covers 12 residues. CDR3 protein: CASSPETRGYTF. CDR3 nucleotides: TGTGCCAGCTCACCAGAAACACGGGGCTACACCTTC.

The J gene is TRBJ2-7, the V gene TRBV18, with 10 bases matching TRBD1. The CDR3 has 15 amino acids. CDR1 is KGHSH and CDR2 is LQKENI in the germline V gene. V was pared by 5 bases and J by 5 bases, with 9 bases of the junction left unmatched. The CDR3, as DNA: TGTGCCAGCTCAAATGGACAGGGGGAGACCCACGAGCAGTACTTC. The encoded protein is CASSNGQGETHEQYF.